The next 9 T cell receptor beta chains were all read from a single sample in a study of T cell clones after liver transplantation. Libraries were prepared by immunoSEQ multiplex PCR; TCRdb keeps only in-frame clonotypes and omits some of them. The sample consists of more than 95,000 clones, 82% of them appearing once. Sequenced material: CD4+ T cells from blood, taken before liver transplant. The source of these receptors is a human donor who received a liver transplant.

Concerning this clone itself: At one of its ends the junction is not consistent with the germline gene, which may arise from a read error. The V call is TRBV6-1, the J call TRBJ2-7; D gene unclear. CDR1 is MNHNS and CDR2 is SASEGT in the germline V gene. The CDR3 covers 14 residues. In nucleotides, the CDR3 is TGTGCCAGCAATGAAACCGGACGGATCTACGAGCAGTACTTC. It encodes CASNETGRIYEQYF.

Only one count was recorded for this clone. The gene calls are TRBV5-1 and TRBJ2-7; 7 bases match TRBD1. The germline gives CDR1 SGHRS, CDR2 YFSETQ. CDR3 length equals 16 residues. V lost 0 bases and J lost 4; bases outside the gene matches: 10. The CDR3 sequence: CASSLVGGGSTYEQYF. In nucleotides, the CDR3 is TGCGCCAGCAGCTTGGTAGGGGGCGGGTCGACGTACGAGCAGTACTTC.

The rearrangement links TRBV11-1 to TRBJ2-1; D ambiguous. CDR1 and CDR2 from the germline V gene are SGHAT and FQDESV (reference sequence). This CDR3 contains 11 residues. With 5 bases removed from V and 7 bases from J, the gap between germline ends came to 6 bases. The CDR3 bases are TGTGCCAGCAGCCCAGAGAATGAGCAGTTCTTC. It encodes CASSPENEQFF.

CDR3 amino acids: CAWSLYRGHNEKLFF. CDR3 in DNA: TGTGCCTGGAGCCTGTACAGGGGGCATAATGAAAAACTGTTTTTT. The chain uses TRBV30 and TRBJ1-4, with 9 bases fitting TRBD1. Germline V CDR1 and CDR2: GTSNPN, SVGIG (reference sequence). The CDR3 is made up of 15 amino acids. Unmatched junction bases numbered 6, after V lost 3 bases and J lost 4 bases.

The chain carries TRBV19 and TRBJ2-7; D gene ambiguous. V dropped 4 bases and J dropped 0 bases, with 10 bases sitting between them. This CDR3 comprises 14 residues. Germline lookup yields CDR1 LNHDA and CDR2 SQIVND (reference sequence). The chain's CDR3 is CASSTPGNSYEQYF. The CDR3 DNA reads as TGTGCCAGTAGTACGCCAGGAAACTCCTACGAGCAGTACTTC.

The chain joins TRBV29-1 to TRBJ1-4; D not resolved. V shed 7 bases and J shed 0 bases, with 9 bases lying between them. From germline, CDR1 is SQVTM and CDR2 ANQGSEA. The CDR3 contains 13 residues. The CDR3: CSALTSTNEKLFF. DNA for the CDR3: TGCAGCGCGCTTACCTCAACTAATGAAAAACTGTTTTTT. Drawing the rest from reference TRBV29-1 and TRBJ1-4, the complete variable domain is SAVISQKPSRDICQRGTSLTIQCQVDSQVTMMFWYRQQPGQSLTLIATANQGSEATYESGFVIDKFPISRPNLTFSTLTVSNMSPEDSSIYLCSALTSTNEKLFFGSGTQLSVL.

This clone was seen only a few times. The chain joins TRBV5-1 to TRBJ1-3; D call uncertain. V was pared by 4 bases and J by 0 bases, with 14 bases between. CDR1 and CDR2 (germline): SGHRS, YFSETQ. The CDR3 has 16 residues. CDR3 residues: CASSLKQLASGNTIYF. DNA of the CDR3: TGCGCCAGCAGCCTTAAACAGCTCGCCTCTGGAAACACCATATATTTT.

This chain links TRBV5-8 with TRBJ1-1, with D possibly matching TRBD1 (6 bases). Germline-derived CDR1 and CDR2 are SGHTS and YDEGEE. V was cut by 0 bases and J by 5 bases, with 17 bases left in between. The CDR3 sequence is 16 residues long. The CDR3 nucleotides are TGTGCCAGCAGCTTGGGAGCTTTTCCGGGGGCGACTGAAGCTTTCTTT. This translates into CASSLGAFPGATEAFF.

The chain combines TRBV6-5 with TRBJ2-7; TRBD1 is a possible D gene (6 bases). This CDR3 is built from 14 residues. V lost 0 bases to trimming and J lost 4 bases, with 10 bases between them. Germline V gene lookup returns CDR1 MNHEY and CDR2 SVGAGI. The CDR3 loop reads CASSYSGADYEQYF. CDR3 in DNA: TGTGCCAGCAGTTACTCGGGGGCGGATTACGAGCAGTACTTC.